The 9 T cell receptor beta chains listed next were all sequenced from one sample in a study of identical twins. MiXCR, run by TCRdb on the 5' RACE reads, gives a single entry per CDR3 protein. The sample yields fewer than 250,000 distinct CDR3 sequences, around 7.6% seen once. The same specimen was also included in a second study, on yellow fever vaccine responses in identical twins.

Material: CD8+ T cells sorted from blood. These receptors originate from a woman aged 18-35 years in good health.

Only a few counts were recorded for this clonotype. The rearrangement joins TRBV5-1 to TRBJ1-1, with TRBD1 identical over 7 bases. Germline V gives CDR1 SGHRS, CDR2 YFSETQ. Unmatched junction bases numbered 1, after V lost 2 bases and J lost 6 bases. This CDR3 region has 12 residues. CDR3 in amino acids: CASSFGTAEAFF. The CDR3 DNA is TGCGCCAGCAGCTTTGGGACAGCTGAAGCTTTCTTT.

The sample holds a few counts of this clonotype. The chain is built from TRBV27 and TRBJ2-7; 10 bases agree with TRBD2. With 3 bases clipped from V and 4 bases from J, the junction kept 3 bases outside the gene matches. Germline CDR1 is MNHEY and CDR2 is SMNVEV (reference sequence). The CDR3 has 14 amino acids. The chain's CDR3 is CASSFSGRIYEQYF. The CDR3 DNA follows: TGTGCCAGCAGTTTTAGCGGGAGGATTTACGAGCAGTACTTC.

This clonotype was counted a few times. The chain links TRBV18 to TRBJ2-1; D is unclear. Germline CDR1 KGHSH, CDR2 LQKENI. This CDR3 contains 14 residues. The V end lost 3 bases, the J end lost 6 bases, and 12 bases lay between the germline ends. The CDR3 nucleotides are TGTGCCAGCTCACCGACGGTGAAGGGCAATGAGCAGTTCTTC. Its translation is CASSPTVKGNEQFF.

This clonotype was seen a handful of times. The V gene is TRBV6-2 or TRBV6-3, the J gene TRBJ2-7; TRBD2 aligns across 8 bases. Germline V CDR1 and CDR2: MNHEY, SVGEGT. This CDR3 has 14 amino acids. V gave up 5 bases and J gave up 0 bases; unmatched junction bases: 3. The CDR3 DNA is TGTGCCAGCAGTCACGGACTAGCCTCCTACGAGCAGTACTTC. It encodes CASSHGLASYEQYF.

This chain's CDR3 is CSVEDLDRNWADTQYF. DNA for the CDR3: TGCAGCGTTGAAGATCTTGACCGGAACTGGGCAGATACGCAGTATTTT. The rearrangement uses TRBV29-1 and TRBJ2-3, with D unresolved. The germline V gene has CDR1 SQVTM and CDR2 ANQGSEA. The V gene lost 0 bases and the J gene lost 4 bases, with 17 bases spanning the gap. There are 16 residues in the CDR3.

The V call is TRBV9, the J call TRBJ1-1, with a tentative D call TRBD1 (5 bases). The V and J ends lost 0 bases and 5 bases respectively, with 11 bases between them. Germline V CDR1 and CDR2: SGDLS, YYNGEE. This CDR3 spans 14 amino acids. As DNA, the CDR3 is TGTGCCAGCAGCGTAGTTTCAGGGCGGACTGAAGCTTTCTTT. Translation: CASSVVSGRTEAFF.

The genes are TRBV6-5 and TRBJ2-7; 9 positions match TRBD2. V gave up 6 bases and J gave up 5 bases; unmatched junction bases: 8. The CDR3 totals 14 residues. Per the germline V gene, CDR1 is MNHEY and CDR2 is SVGAGI. CDR3 in amino acids: CASRLAGVFDEQYF. The CDR3 DNA reads TGTGCCAGCAGGTTAGCGGGAGTTTTCGACGAGCAGTACTTC.

In its sample, this clonotype was seen many times. This chain connects TRBV27 to TRBJ2-2; D may be TRBD1 (6 bases). The CDR3 is 14 amino acids. Trimming took off 4 bases at V and 2 bases at J, with 8 bases between the two ends. Germline values: CDR1 MNHEY, CDR2 SMNVEV (reference sequence). The CDR3 bases are TGTGCCAGCAGTTGGACAGTTAACACCGGGGAGCTGTTTTTT. Amino acid sequence: CASSWTVNTGELFF.

This clonotype appeared a few times. The chain has TRBV12-3 or TRBV12-4 and TRBJ2-3, with a weak D call TRBD1 (6 bases). Deletions cut 5 bases from V and 2 bases from J, with 17 bases between. This CDR3 contains 16 residues. DNA for the CDR3: TGTGCCAGCAGTCTTACACGGGACATCTTCACAGATACGCAGTATTTT. Translation: CASSLTRDIFTDTQYF.